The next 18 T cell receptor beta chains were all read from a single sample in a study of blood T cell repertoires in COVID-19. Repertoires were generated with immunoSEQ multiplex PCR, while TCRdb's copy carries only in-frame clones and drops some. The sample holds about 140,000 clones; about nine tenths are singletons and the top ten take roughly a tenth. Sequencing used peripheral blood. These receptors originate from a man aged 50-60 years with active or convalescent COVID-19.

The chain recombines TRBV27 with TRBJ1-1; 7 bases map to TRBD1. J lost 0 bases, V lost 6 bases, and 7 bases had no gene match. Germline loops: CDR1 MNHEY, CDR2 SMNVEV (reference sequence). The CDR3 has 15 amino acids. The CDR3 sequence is CASRRQGTVNTEAFF. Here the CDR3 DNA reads TGTGCCAGCAGGCGCCAGGGGACAGTGAACACTGAAGCTTTCTTT.

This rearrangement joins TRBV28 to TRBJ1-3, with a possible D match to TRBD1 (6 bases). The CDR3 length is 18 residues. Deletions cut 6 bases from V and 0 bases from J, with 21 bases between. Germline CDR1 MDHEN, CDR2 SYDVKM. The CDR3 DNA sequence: TGTGCCAGCAGACCTAACATCCTCAGGGGTCCCTCTGGAAACACCATATATTTT. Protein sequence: CASRPNILRGPSGNTIYF.

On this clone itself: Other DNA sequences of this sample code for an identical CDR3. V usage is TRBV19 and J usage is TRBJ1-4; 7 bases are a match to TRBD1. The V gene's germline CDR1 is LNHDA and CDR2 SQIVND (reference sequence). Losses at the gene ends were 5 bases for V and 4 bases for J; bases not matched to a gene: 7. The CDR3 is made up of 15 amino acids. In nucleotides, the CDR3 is TGTGCCAGTAGTCCACGGGACAGCCTTAATGAAAAACTGTTTTTT. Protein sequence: CASSPRDSLNEKLFF.

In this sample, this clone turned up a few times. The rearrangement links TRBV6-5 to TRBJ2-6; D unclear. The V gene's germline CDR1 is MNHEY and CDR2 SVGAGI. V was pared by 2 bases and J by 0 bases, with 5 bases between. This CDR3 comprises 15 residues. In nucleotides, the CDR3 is TGTGCCAGCAGTTACCAGGACTCTGGGGCCAACGTCCTGACTTTC. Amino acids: CASSYQDSGANVLTF.

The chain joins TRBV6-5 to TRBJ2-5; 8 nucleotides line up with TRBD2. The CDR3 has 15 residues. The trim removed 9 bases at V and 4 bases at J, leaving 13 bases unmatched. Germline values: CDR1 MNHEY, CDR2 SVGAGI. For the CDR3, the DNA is TGTGCCAGTCATAGAGCGGGAGTATTTGGAGAGACCCAGTACTTC. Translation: CASHRAGVFGETQYF.

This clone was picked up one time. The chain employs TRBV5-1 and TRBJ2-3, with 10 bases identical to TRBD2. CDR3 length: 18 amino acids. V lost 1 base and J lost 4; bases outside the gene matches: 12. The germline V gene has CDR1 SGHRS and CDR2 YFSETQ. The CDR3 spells CASSLRSGRAKGSDTQYF. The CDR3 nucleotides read TGCGCCAGCAGCTTGCGGAGCGGGAGGGCCAAGGGTTCAGATACGCAGTATTTT.

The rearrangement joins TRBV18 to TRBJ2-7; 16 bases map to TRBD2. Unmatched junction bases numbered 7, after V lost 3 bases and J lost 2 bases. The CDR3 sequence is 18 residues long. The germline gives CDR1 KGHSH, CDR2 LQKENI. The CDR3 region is CASSPPGLAGGRPYEQYF. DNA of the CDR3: TGTGCCAGCTCACCCCCGGGACTAGCGGGAGGGCGCCCCTACGAGCAGTACTTC.

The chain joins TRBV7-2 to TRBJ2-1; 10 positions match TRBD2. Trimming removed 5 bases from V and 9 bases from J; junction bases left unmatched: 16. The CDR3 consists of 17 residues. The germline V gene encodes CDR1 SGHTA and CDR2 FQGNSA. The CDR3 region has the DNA TGTGCCAGCAGCCACTCGAGAGCGGGAGGGGTCCGAGGTGAGCAGTTCTTC. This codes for CASSHSRAGGVRGEQFF. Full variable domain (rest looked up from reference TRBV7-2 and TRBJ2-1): GAGVSQSPSNKVTEKGKDVELRCDPISGHTALYWYRQSLGQGLEFLIYFQGNSAPDKSGLPSDRFSAERTGGSVSTLTIQRTQQEDSAVYLCASSHSRAGGVRGEQFFGPGTRLTVL.

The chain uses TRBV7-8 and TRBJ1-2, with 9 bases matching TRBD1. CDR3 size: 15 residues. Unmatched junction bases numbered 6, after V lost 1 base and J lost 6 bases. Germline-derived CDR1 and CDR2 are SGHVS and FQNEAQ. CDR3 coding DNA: TGTGCCAGCAGCTTAGGGGACAGGGTGGGGCATGGCTACACCTTC. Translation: CASSLGDRVGHGYTF.

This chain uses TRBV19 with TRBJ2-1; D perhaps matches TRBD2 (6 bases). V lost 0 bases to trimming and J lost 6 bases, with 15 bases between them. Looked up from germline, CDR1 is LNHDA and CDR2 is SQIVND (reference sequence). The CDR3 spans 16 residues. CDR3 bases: TGTGCCAGTAGTATAGATGGGGGGAGGAGGGGCAATGAGCAGTTCTTC. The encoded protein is CASSIDGGRRGNEQFF.

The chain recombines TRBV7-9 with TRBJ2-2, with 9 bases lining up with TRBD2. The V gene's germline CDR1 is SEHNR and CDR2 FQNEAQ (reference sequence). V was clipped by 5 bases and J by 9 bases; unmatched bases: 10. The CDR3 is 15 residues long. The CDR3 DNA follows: TGTGCCAGCAGCCAGCGGGAGGAGAGTGTGAGGGAGCTGTTTTTT. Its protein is CASSQREESVRELFF.

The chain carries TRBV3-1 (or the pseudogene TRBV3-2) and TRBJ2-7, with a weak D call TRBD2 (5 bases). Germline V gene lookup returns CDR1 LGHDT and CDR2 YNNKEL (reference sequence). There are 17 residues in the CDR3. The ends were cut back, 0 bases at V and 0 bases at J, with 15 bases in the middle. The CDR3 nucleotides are TGTGCCAGCAGCCAAGATCTAAGAGCGGCGAGCTCCTACGAGCAGTACTTC. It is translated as CASSQDLRAASSYEQYF.

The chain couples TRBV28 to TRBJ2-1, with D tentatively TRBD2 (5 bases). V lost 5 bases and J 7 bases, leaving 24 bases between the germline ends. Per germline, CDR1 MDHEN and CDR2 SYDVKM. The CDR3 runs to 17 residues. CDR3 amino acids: CASSTPPRSGDLNEQFF. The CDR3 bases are TGTGCCAGCAGTACCCCCCCAAGGAGCGGAGACTTGAATGAGCAGTTCTTC.

The CDR3 reads CASSLVTSGPNEQFF. CDR3 sequence (DNA): TGTGCCAGCAGCTTAGTTACTAGCGGGCCGAATGAGCAGTTCTTC. The chain is built from TRBV7-9 and TRBJ2-1, with 9 bases matching TRBD2. This CDR3 region has 15 residues. Germline lookup yields CDR1 SEHNR and CDR2 FQNEAQ (reference sequence). V trimming: 1 base; J trimming: 7 bases; junction bases outside the gene matches: 5.

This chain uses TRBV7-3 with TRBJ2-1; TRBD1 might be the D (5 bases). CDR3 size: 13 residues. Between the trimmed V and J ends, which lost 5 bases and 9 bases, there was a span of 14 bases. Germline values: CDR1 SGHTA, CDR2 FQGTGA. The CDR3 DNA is TGTGCCAGCAGCATATCCCTCAGGGCTGAGCAGTTCTTC. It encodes CASSISLRAEQFF.

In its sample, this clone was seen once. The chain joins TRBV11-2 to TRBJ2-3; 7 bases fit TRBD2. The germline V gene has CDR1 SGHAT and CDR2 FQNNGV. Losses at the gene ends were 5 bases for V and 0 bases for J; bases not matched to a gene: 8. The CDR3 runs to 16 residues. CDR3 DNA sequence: TGTGCCAGCAGCCTGGGAGGGATGTCTAGCACAGATACGCAGTATTTT. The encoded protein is CASSLGGMSSTDTQYF. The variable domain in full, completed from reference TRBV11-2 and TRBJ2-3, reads EAGVAQSPRYKIIEKRQSVAFWCNPISGHATLYWYQQILGQGPKLLIQFQNNGVVDDSQLPKDRFSAERLKGVDSTLKIQPAKLEDSAVYLCASSLGGMSSTDTQYFGPGTRLTVL.

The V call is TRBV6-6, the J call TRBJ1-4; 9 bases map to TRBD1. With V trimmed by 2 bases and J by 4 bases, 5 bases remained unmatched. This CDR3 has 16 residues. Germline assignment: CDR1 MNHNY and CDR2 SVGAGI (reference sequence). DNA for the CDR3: TGTGCCAGCAGTTACCCGAAGGGACAGGGTAATGAAAAACTGTTTTTT. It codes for CASSYPKGQGNEKLFF.

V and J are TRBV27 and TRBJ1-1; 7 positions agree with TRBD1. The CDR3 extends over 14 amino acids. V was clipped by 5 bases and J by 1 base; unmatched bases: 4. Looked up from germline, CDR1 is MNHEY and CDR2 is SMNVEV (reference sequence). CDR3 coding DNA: TGTGCCAGCAGTCTCAGGGGGACGAACACTGAAGCTTTCTTT. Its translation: CASSLRGTNTEAFF.